This TCR beta chain was documented in a study of T cell clonotyping in hematopoietic cell transplantation. General study findings and limits: Broader posttransplant TCR repertoire diversity was predicted by graft donor and pretransplant recipient Inverse Simpson Index values.

The method was immunoSEQ multiplex PCR; TCRdb's version includes in-frame clones alone and lacks a portion of them. The sample contains thousands of clones, about 26% of which appear only once. The germline V gene encodes CDR1 GTSNPN and CDR2 SVGIG (reference sequence). Trimming cost V 1 base and J 9 bases, with 10 bases left between them. The CDR3 runs to 11 residues. A remark on this clone: Its antigen is currently unknown.

The input for sequencing was peripheral blood mononuclear cells, taken 180 days after allogeneic stem cell transplant. The chain couples TRBV30 to TRBJ2-7, with D perhaps TRBD1 (5 bases). This receptor was obtained from a male patient between 40 and 49 years old who had an allogeneic stem cell transplant from an unrelated donor, so the T cells may come from the graft donor. Some clones in this sample may be carry-over from other donors' samples. The CDR3 spells CAWSGGRAQYF. The CDR3 DNA sequence: TGTGCCTGGAGTGGGGGCAGGGCGCAGTACTTC.